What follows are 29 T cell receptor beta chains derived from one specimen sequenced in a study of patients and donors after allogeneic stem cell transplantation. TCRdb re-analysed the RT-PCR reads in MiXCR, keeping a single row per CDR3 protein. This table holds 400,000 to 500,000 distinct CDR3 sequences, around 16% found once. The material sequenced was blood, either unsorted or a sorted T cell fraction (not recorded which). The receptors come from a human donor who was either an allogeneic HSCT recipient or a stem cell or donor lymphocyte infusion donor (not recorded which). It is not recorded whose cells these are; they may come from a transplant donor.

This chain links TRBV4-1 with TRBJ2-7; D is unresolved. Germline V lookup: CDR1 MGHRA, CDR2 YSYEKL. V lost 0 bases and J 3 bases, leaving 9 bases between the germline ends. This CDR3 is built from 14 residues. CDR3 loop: CASSQEPRLYEQYF. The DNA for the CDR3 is TGCGCCAGCAGCCAAGAGCCCAGACTCTACGAGCAGTACTTC.

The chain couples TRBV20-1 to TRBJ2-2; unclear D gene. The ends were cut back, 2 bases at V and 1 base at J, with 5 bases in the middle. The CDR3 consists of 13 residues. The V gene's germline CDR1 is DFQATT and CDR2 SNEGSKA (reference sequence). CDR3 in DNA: TGCAGTGCTAGACCTCGGAACACCGGGGAGCTGTTTTTT. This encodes CSARPRNTGELFF.

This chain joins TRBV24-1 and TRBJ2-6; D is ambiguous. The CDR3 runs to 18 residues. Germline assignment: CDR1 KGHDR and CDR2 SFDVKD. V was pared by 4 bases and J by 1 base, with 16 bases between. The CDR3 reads CATSDYGPSRSGANVLTF. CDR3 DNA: TGTGCCACCAGTGACTACGGCCCGTCTAGGTCTGGGGCCAACGTCCTGACTTTC.

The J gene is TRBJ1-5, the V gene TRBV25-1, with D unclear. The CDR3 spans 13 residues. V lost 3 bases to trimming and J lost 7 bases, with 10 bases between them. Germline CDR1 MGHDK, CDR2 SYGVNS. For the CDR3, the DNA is TGTGCCAGCAGTGAGGCCGTTGGGCAGCCCCAGCATTTT. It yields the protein CASSEAVGQPQHF.

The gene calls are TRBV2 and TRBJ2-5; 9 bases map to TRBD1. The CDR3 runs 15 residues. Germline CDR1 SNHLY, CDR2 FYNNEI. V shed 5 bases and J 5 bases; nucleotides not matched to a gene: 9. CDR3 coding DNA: TGTGCCAGCAGTAACAGGGGACAGGGTGTGGAGACCCAGTACTTC. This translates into CASSNRGQGVETQYF.

The DNA for the CDR3 is TGCACCAGCAGCCACGGCAGAGAGCAAGAGACCCAGTACTTC. Translation gives CTSSHGREQETQYF. The rearrangement uses TRBV1 and TRBJ2-5. TRBV1 is designated a pseudogene. CDR3 size: 14 residues.

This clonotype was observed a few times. CDR3 region: CASSLADGPYEQYF. CDR3 coding DNA: TGCGCCAGCAGCTTGGCCGACGGACCCTACGAGCAGTACTTC. The chain has TRBV5-1 and TRBJ2-7; D ambiguous. The CDR3 spans 14 residues. CDR1 and CDR2 (germline): SGHRS, YFSETQ. V lost 0 bases and J 2 bases, leaving 9 bases between the germline ends.

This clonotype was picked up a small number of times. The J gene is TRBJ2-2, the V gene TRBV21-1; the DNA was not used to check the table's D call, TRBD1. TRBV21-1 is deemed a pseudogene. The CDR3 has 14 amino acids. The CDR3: CASAGGYHTGELFF. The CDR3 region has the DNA TGTGCCAGCGCGGGGGGATACCATACCGGGGAGCTGTTTTTT.

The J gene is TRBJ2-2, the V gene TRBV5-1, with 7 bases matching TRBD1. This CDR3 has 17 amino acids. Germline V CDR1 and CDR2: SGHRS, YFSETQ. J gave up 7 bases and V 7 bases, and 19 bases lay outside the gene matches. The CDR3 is CASRLKSIEAGGGELFF. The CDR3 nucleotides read TGCGCCAGCCGCCTGAAATCAATTGAGGCAGGGGGCGGGGAGCTGTTTTTT.

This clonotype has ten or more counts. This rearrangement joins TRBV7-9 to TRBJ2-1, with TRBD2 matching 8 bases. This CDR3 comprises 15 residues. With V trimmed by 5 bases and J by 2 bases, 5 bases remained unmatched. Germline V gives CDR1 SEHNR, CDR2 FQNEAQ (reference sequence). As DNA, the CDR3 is TGTGCCAGCAGCGGGGCGGGAGGACCCTACAATGAGCAGTTCTTC. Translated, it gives CASSGAGGPYNEQFF.

CDR3 residues: CASIETSYEQYF. The CDR3 DNA reads TGTGCCAGCATCGAAACCTCCTACGAGCAGTACTTC. The chain links TRBV2 to TRBJ2-7; D gene uncertain. The CDR3 is made up of 12 amino acids. The V end was cut by 7 bases, the J end by 0 bases, with 7 bases between. Germline-derived CDR1 and CDR2 are SNHLY and FYNNEI.

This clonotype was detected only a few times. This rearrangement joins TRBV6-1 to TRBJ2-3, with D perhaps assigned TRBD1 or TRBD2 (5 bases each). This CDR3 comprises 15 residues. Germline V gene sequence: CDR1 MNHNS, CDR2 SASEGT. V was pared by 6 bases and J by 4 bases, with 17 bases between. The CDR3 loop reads CASRRRDGSADTQYF. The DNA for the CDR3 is TGTGCCAGCAGGCGACGGGACGGTTCGGCAGATACGCAGTATTTT.

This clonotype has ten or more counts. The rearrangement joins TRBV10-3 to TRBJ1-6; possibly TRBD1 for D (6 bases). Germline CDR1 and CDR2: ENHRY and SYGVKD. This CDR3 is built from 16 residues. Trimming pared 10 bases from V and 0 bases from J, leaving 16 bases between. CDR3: CATRGGPSSYNSPLHF. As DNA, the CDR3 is TGTGCCACCAGAGGGGGGCCCAGCTCCTATAATTCACCCCTCCACTTT.

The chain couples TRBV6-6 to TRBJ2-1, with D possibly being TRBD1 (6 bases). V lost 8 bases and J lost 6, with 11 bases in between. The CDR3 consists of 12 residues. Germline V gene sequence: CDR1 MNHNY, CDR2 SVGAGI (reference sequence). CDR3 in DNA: TGTGCCAGCCAGGGGATAACCAATGAGCAGTTCTTC. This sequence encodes CASQGITNEQFF.

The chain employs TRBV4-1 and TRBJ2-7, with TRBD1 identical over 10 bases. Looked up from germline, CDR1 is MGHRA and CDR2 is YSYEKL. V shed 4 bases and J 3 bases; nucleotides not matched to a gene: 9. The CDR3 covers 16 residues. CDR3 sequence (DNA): TGCGCCAGCAGCCGATCCGGGACAGGGGCAAGCTACGAGCAGTACTTC. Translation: CASSRSGTGASYEQYF.

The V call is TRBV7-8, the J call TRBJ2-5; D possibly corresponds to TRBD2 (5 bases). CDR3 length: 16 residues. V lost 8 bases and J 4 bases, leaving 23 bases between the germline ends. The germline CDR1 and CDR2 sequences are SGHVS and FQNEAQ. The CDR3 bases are TGTGCCAGCCGCCACGCGCAGCCTGGGAGAGGAGAGACCCAGTACTTC. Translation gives CASRHAQPGRGETQYF.

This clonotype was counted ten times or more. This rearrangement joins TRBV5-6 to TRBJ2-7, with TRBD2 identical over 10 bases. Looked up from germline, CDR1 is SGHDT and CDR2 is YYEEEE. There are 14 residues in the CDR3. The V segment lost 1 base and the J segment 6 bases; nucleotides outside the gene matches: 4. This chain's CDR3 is CASSLRLAGAEQYF. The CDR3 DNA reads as TGTGCCAGCAGCTTGAGGCTAGCGGGAGCCGAGCAGTACTTC.

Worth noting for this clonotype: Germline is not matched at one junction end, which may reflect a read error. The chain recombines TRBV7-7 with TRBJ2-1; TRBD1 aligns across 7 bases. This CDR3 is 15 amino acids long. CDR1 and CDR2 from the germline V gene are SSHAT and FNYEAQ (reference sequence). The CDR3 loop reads CASSPTTGVVYEQFF. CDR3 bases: TGTGCTAGCAGCCCCACAACAGGGGTAGTGTACGAGCAGTTCTTC.

The CDR3 protein is CASSPGTSGSFRNEQYF. Written as DNA, the CDR3 is TGTGCCAGCAGCCCCGGGACTAGCGGGAGTTTTCGGAACGAGCAGTACTTC. The rearrangement links TRBV7-2 to TRBJ2-7; the match to TRBD2 covers 14 bases. Germline V CDR1 and CDR2: SGHTA, FQGNSA. This CDR3 is 17 amino acids long. J gave up 5 bases and V 5 bases, and 11 bases lay outside the gene matches. Together with reference TRBV7-2 and TRBJ2-7, the CDR3 gives the full variable domain: GAGVSQSPSNKVTEKGKDVELRCDPISGHTALYWYRQSLGQGLEFLIYFQGNSAPDKSGLPSDRFSAERTGGSVSTLTIQRTQQEDSAVYLCASSPGTSGSFRNEQYFGPGTRLTVT.

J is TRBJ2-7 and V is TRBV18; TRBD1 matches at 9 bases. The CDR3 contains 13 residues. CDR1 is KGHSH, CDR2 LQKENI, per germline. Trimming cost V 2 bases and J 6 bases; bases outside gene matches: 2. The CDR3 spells CASSPDRGTEQYF. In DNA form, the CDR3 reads TGTGCCAGCTCACCAGACAGGGGGACCGAGCAGTACTTC.

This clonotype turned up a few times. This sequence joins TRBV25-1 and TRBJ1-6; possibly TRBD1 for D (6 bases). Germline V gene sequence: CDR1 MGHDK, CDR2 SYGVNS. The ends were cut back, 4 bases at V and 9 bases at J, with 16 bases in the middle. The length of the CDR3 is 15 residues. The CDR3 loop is CASSGGGPVGSPLHF. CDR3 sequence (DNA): TGTGCCAGCAGTGGAGGGGGGCCGGTCGGTTCACCCCTCCACTTT.

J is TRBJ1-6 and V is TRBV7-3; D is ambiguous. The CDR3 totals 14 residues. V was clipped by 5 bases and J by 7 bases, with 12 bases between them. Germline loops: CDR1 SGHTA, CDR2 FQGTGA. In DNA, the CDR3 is TGTGCCAGCAGCGCGGGTACACTAAATTCACCCCTCCACTTT. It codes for CASSAGTLNSPLHF.

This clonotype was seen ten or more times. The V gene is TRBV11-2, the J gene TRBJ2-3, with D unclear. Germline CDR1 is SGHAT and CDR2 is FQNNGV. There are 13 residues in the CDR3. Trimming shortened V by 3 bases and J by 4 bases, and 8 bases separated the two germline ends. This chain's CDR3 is CASSFGGPDTQYF. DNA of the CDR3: TGTGCCAGCAGCTTTGGTGGCCCAGATACGCAGTATTTT.

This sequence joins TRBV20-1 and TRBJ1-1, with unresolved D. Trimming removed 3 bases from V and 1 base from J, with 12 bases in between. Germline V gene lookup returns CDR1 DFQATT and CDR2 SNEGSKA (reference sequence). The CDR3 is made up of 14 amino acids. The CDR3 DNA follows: TGCAGTGCTAGGGGCCGGGGAAGGAACACTGAAGCTTTCTTT. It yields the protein CSARGRGRNTEAFF.

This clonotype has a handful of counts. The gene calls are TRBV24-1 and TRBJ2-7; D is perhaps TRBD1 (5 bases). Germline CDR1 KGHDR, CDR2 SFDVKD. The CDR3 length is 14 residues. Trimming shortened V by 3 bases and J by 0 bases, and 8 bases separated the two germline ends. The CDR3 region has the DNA TGTGCCACCAGTGATCGACAGAGCTCCTACGAGCAGTACTTC. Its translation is CATSDRQSSYEQYF.

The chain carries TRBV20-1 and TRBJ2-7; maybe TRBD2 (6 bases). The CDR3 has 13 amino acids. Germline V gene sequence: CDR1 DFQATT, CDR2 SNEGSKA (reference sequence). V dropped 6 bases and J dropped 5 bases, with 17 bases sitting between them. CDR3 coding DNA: TGCAGTGCCACACGGGGTAGCGGACACGAGCAGTACTTC. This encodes CSATRGSGHEQYF.

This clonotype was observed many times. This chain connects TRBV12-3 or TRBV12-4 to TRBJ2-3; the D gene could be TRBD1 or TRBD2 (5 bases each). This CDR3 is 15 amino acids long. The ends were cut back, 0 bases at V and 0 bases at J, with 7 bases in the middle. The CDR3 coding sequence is TGTGCCAGCAGTTTAGCGGGGGATAGCACAGATACGCAGTATTTT. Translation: CASSLAGDSTDTQYF.

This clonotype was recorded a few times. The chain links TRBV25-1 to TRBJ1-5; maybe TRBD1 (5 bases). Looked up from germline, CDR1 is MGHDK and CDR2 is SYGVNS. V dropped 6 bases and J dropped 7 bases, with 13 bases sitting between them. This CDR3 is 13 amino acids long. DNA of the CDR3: TGTGCCAGCAGCGTGGGGCCACGCCAGCCCCAGCATTTT. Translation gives CASSVGPRQPQHF. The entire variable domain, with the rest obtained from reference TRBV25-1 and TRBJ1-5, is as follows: EADIYQTPRYLVIGTGKKITLECSQTMGHDKMYWYQQDPGMELHLIHYSYGVNSTEKGDLSSESTVSRIRTEHFPLTLESARPSHTSQYLCASSVGPRQPQHFGDGTRLSIL.

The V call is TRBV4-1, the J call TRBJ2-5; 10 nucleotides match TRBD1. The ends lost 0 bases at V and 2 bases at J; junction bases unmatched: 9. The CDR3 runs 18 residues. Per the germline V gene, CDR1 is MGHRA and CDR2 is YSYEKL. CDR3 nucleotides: TGCGCCAGCAGCCAAGATTGGAGTAGACAGGGGGCACAAGAGACCCAGTACTTC. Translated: CASSQDWSRQGAQETQYF.